Listed here are 22 T cell receptor beta chains from one sample, sequenced in a study of CD8 T cell repertoires and HIV-1 epitope variants. Their antigens are not known. The method was immunoSEQ multiplex PCR; TCRdb's version includes in-frame clones alone and lacks a portion of them. The sample has several thousand clones; 65% are singletons. What was sequenced was cultured CD8+ T cells derived from PBMCs. The receptors shown here come from a male donor with HIV.

This clone has just a few counts. The rearrangement links TRBV10-3 to TRBJ1-2, with D perhaps matching TRBD1 (5 bases). V lost 0 bases, J lost 8 bases, and 16 bases lay in between. CDR1 is ENHRY, CDR2 SYGVKD, per germline. The CDR3 sequence is 15 residues long. The CDR3, as DNA: TGTGCCATCAGTGAGTCCGGGGGGATTGGGGAAGGCTACACCTTC. Protein sequence: CAISESGGIGEGYTF.

CDR3 DNA sequence: TGTGCCAGCAGCTTGAGACAGGGAAATACAGATACGCAGTATTTT. Amino acids: CASSLRQGNTDTQYF. The chain couples TRBV7-9 to TRBJ2-3; 7 bases match TRBD1. V shed 3 bases, J shed 3 bases, and the junction held 6 bases outside the gene matches. CDR1 is SEHNR, CDR2 FQNEAQ, per germline (reference sequence). This CDR3 is built from 15 residues.

The chain uses TRBV27 and TRBJ1-1; D gene unclear. Germline V gene lookup returns CDR1 MNHEY and CDR2 SMNVEV (reference sequence). V lost 3 bases and J lost 7, with 18 bases in between. The CDR3 has 15 residues. CDR3 sequence: CASSLPPSLGGEAFF. CDR3 nucleotide sequence: TGTGCCAGCAGTTTGCCCCCGTCCCTTGGCGGTGAAGCTTTCTTT.

This clone turned up a few times. One junction end disagrees with the germline gene, perhaps due to a read error. The chain recombines TRBV10-3 with TRBJ2-7; D is uncertain. Germline loops: CDR1 ENHRY, CDR2 SYGVKD. The CDR3 length is 12 residues. This CDR3 reads CAVRNQPYEQYF. The CDR3, as DNA: TGTGCCGTCAGAAACCAGCCCTACGAGCAGTACTTC.

V is TRBV19 and J is TRBJ2-2; D unresolved. Germline assignment: CDR1 LNHDA and CDR2 SQIVND (reference sequence). V lost 8 bases and J 1 base, leaving 11 bases between the germline ends. The CDR3 spans 14 residues. The CDR3 DNA reads as TGTGCCAGTCGCTTGGGAATGAACACCGGGGAGCTGTTTTTT. Translating it yields CASRLGMNTGELFF.

This rearrangement joins TRBV2 to TRBJ1-2, with a possible D match to TRBD1 (6 bases). V shed 1 base and J shed 4 bases, with 13 bases lying between them. The germline V gene encodes CDR1 SNHLY and CDR2 FYNNEI. The CDR3 loop spans 15 amino acids. This CDR3 reads CASSEGRGGIYGYTF. As DNA, the CDR3 is TGTGCCAGCAGTGAAGGGCGAGGGGGAATCTATGGCTACACCTTC.

The chain couples TRBV5-1 to TRBJ2-1; a weak D match, TRBD2 (5 bases). Trimming took 0 bases from V and 9 from J, leaving 34 bases between them. Germline values: CDR1 SGHRS, CDR2 YFSETQ. The CDR3 sequence is 21 residues long. The CDR3 is CASSLVPWLFVASWRLGEQFF. In DNA, the CDR3 is TGCGCCAGCAGCTTGGTTCCTTGGTTATTTGTGGCTAGCTGGCGGCTAGGTGAGCAGTTCTTC.

The chain recombines TRBV6-1 with TRBJ1-3; D possibly corresponds to TRBD1 (6 bases). V was clipped by 6 bases and J by 0 bases, with 12 bases between them. The CDR3 covers 15 residues. In germline, CDR1 is MNHNS, CDR2 SASEGT. CDR3 amino acids: CASRAQGPSGNTIYF. DNA for the CDR3: TGTGCCAGCAGGGCACAGGGCCCCTCTGGAAACACCATATATTTT.

V and J are TRBV28 and TRBJ2-1, with TRBD1 matching over 7 bases. The CDR3 is 16 residues long. The V gene's germline CDR1 is MDHEN and CDR2 SYDVKM. With 2 bases clipped from V and 5 bases from J, the junction kept 9 bases outside the gene matches. As DNA, the CDR3 is TGTGCCAGCAGTTTAGCCGAGGACAGGCTTAACAATGAGCAGTTCTTC. It encodes CASSLAEDRLNNEQFF.

This sequence joins TRBV6-9 and TRBJ2-7; 9 bases agree with TRBD1. Germline V CDR1 and CDR2: MNHGY, SVAAGI. The J segment lost 5 bases and the V segment lost 5 bases, leaving 7 bases of the junction unmatched. The CDR3 runs to 14 residues. DNA of the CDR3: TGTGCCAGCAGTGCCGGGACAGGGTACAACGAGCAGTACTTC. Its protein product is CASSAGTGYNEQYF.

The chain has TRBV5-1 and TRBJ1-2; 9 positions agree with TRBD1. CDR3 length: 14 residues. Germline CDR1 reads SGHRS; CDR2 reads YFSETQ. V lost 0 bases to trimming and J lost 4 bases; unmatched junction nucleotides: 1. The CDR3 nucleotides read TGCGCCAGCAGCTTGGGGACAGGGGCCTATGGCTACACCTTC. Translation gives CASSLGTGAYGYTF.

This sequence joins TRBV7-2 and TRBJ2-7, with 10 bases that match TRBD2. V lost 4 bases to trimming and J lost 4 bases; unmatched junction nucleotides: 7. Per germline, CDR1 SGHTA and CDR2 FQGNSA. This CDR3 is 15 amino acids long. The CDR3 loop reads CASSSRGGLAYEQYF. CDR3 DNA: TGTGCCAGCAGCTCCAGGGGGGGACTAGCGTACGAGCAGTACTTC.

For this clone: Other DNA sequences in this specimen translate into the identical CDR3. The CDR3 is CASSLGDTEAFF. CDR3 DNA: TGTGCCAGCAGCTTGGGAGACACTGAAGCTTTCTTT. The chain uses TRBV5-6 and TRBJ1-1; D remains ambiguous. This CDR3 is 12 amino acids long. V was cut by 0 bases and J by 3 bases, with 3 bases left in between. Germline CDR1 is SGHDT and CDR2 is YYEEEE.

This chain joins TRBV14 and TRBJ2-5, with a weak D call TRBD2 (6 bases). Germline V gene data show CDR1 as SGHDN and CDR2 as FVKESK. Trimming pared 5 bases from V and 4 bases from J, leaving 17 bases between. This CDR3 region has 15 residues. In DNA form, the CDR3 reads TGTGCCAGCAGCTCTCGCCGGGGGAAGAGAGAGACCCAGTACTTC. Translating it yields CASSSRRGKRETQYF.

The chain recombines TRBV6-5 with TRBJ2-1; D possibly uses TRBD1 or TRBD2 (6 bases each). This CDR3 is 11 amino acids long. From germline, CDR1 is MNHEY and CDR2 SVGAGI. The V gene lost 5 bases and the J gene lost 9 bases, with 8 bases spanning the gap. CDR3 sequence (DNA): TGTGCCAGCAGTGAGGGGGGTGAGCAGTTCTTC. Translated: CASSEGGEQFF.

DNA for the CDR3: TGCGCCAGCAGCTTGGATACAGGATCCACCGGGGAGCTGTTTTTT. This encodes CASSLDTGSTGELFF. The chain has TRBV5-1 and TRBJ2-2, with TRBD1 as a possible D gene (5 bases). Germline lookup yields CDR1 SGHRS and CDR2 YFSETQ. The CDR3 covers 15 residues. V dropped 0 bases and J dropped 4 bases, with 10 bases sitting between them.

V is TRBV6-5 and J is TRBJ2-7; the D gene is possibly TRBD1 (5 bases). Germline loops: CDR1 MNHEY, CDR2 SVGAGI. This CDR3 spans 15 amino acids. Trimming shortened V by 0 bases and J by 0 bases, and 9 bases separated the two germline ends. The CDR3 loop is CASSYSRQSSYEQYF. The CDR3 DNA follows: TGTGCCAGCAGTTACTCCAGACAGAGCTCCTACGAGCAGTACTTC.

This sequence joins TRBV5-1 and TRBJ1-1, with D hard to call. Trimming removed 4 bases from V and 0 bases from J, with 13 bases in between. Germline lookup yields CDR1 SGHRS and CDR2 YFSETQ. The CDR3 runs to 15 residues. CDR3 amino acids: CASSLDRNMNTEAFF. CDR3 nucleotides: TGCGCCAGCAGCCTGGACCGCAACATGAACACTGAAGCTTTCTTT.

The rearrangement uses TRBV11-1 and TRBJ2-3; 9 bases are a match to TRBD2. V lost 5 bases and J lost 8; bases outside the gene matches: 14. From germline, CDR1 is SGHAT and CDR2 FQDESV (reference sequence). The length of the CDR3 is 16 residues. The DNA of the CDR3 is TGTGCCAGCAGCGTACCAGGACTAGCGAGCGTGGTTACGCAGTATTTT. This encodes CASSVPGLASVVTQYF. Drawing the rest from reference TRBV11-1 and TRBJ2-3, the complete variable domain is EAEVAQSPRYKITEKSQAVAFWCDPISGHATLYWYRQILGQGPELLVQFQDESVVDDSQLPKDRFSAERLKGVDSTLKIQPAELGDSAMYLCASSVPGLASVVTQYFGPGTRLTVL.

There are a few counts of this clone. V usage is TRBV5-1 and J usage is TRBJ1-1; 9 bases fit TRBD1. Germline V gene data show CDR1 as SGHRS and CDR2 as YFSETQ. CDR3 size: 17 residues. Losses at the gene ends were 7 bases for V and 0 bases for J; bases not matched to a gene: 13. CDR3 sequence: CASRGSGQGWVNTEAFF. DNA of the CDR3: TGCGCCAGCCGAGGGTCCGGACAGGGGTGGGTGAACACTGAAGCTTTCTTT.

This sequence joins TRBV7-8 and TRBJ2-1, with D uncertain. With 8 bases removed from V and 0 bases from J, the gap between germline ends came to 17 bases. There are 16 residues in the CDR3. CDR1 and CDR2 (germline): SGHVS, FQNEAQ. CDR3 residues: CASQSSPGSSYNEQFF. The CDR3 coding sequence is TGTGCCAGCCAGTCCTCCCCCGGCAGCTCCTACAATGAGCAGTTCTTC.

V usage is TRBV9 and J usage is TRBJ2-3; 9 positions match TRBD2. Trimming at V came to 0 bases and at J to 2 bases, leaving 7 bases not matched to a gene. This CDR3 has 17 residues. Looked up from germline, CDR1 is SGDLS and CDR2 is YYNGEE. The CDR3 nucleotides read TGTGCCAGCAGCGTAGGTTTAGCGGGGGCGACCACAGATACGCAGTATTTT. Encoded protein: CASSVGLAGATTDTQYF.